These 8 T cell receptor beta chains were sequenced from one sample in a study of T cell responses to AZD1222 COVID-19 vaccine. The repertoire was sequenced with immunoSEQ multiplex PCR; TCRdb's copy has only in-frame clones and lacks some. The sample lists approximately 150,000 clones; 90% to 95% were seen once. Source: peripheral blood, taken 28 days after the second AZD1222 dose. All receptors come from an adult who received the AZD1222 COVID-19 vaccine.

The rearrangement uses TRBV30 and TRBJ2-7, with a weak D call TRBD1 (7 bases). The CDR3 is 11 residues long. Trimming cost V 5 bases and J 6 bases, with 11 bases left between them. The germline CDR1 and CDR2 sequences are GTSNPN and SVGIG (reference sequence). DNA of the CDR3: TGTGCCTGGGACAGGGAGGCCGAGCAGTACTTC. Translation gives CAWDREAEQYF.

The gene calls are TRBV5-5 and TRBJ1-2, with TRBD1 matching over 10 bases. In germline, CDR1 is SGHKS, CDR2 YYEKEE (reference sequence). The CDR3 totals 16 residues. The V and J ends lost 2 bases and 4 bases, in that order; junction bases with no gene match: 8. This CDR3 reads CASSFGPGQGSYGYTF. In nucleotides, the CDR3 is TGTGCCAGCAGCTTTGGTCCGGGACAGGGGTCCTATGGCTACACCTTC.

The V gene is TRBV24-1, the J gene TRBJ2-1, with D possibly called TRBD1 or TRBD2 (6 bases each). V lost 5 bases and J 5 bases, leaving 12 bases between the germline ends. Germline V gene lookup returns CDR1 KGHDR and CDR2 SFDVKD. The CDR3 totals 14 residues. As DNA, the CDR3 is TGTGCCACCAGTGGAGGGGGGAGTGACAATGAGCAGTTCTTC. Its protein is CATSGGGSDNEQFF.

This chain joins TRBV4-1 and TRBJ2-1; 9 nucleotides match TRBD1. CDR1 is MGHRA, CDR2 YSYEKL, per germline. V trimming: 5 bases; J trimming: 6 bases; junction bases outside the gene matches: 8. This CDR3 comprises 15 residues. For the CDR3, the DNA is TGCGCCAGCAGCTCCCCGGGACAGGGTTTCAATGAGCAGTTCTTC. Translated: CASSSPGQGFNEQFF.

The V gene is TRBV4-1, the J gene TRBJ2-7, with a possible D match to TRBD1 (5 bases). Germline assignment: CDR1 MGHRA and CDR2 YSYEKL. Trimming pared 5 bases from V and 5 bases from J, leaving 25 bases between. The CDR3 contains 17 residues. The chain's CDR3 is CASSSSGMGQGFDEQYF. The CDR3 nucleotides read TGCGCCAGCAGCTCAAGTGGTATGGGGCAGGGCTTCGACGAGCAGTACTTC.

About this clone: Other nucleotide sequences from this sample produce the same CDR3. The gene calls are TRBV5-1 and TRBJ1-1; 8 positions agree with TRBD1. Germline V gives CDR1 SGHRS, CDR2 YFSETQ. Losses at the gene ends were 0 bases for V and 5 bases for J; bases not matched to a gene: 6. The CDR3 has 15 amino acids. The CDR3 DNA follows: TGCGCCAGCAGCTTGGGGCAGGGGGCAGGTACTGAAGCTTTCTTT. Protein: CASSLGQGAGTEAFF.

This clone was found a few times. The chain carries TRBV4-1 and TRBJ1-1; D is possibly TRBD1 (6 bases). The V gene's germline CDR1 is MGHRA and CDR2 YSYEKL. V was pared by 4 bases and J by 1 base, with 10 bases between. There are 14 residues in the CDR3. The CDR3 reads CASSLRTANTEAFF. CDR3 DNA: TGCGCCAGCAGCCTTAGGACAGCGAACACTGAAGCTTTCTTT.

The gene calls are TRBV29-1 and TRBJ1-3, with D possibly TRBD1 on 5 matching bases. Trimming cost V 4 bases and J 9 bases, with 10 bases left between them. The CDR3 loop spans 11 amino acids. The germline V gene has CDR1 SQVTM and CDR2 ANQGSEA. DNA of the CDR3: TGCAGCGTTGGAGGGGATGGCACCATATATTTT. Protein: CSVGGDGTIYF.